A selection of T cell receptor beta chains follows, all from one sample in a study of spatial heterogeneity in lung cancer. MiXCR, run by TCRdb on the 5' RACE reads, gives a single entry per CDR3 protein. The sample yields some 9,800 distinct CDR3 sequences, around 5% seen once. The source material was lung tumor tissue, sampled at surgery. The receptor source for this set is a female donor with early-stage non-small cell lung cancer. Each CDR3 is given with its conserved first and last residue. The order of the fields is CDR3 protein, CDR3 DNA, J gene, clone size, D gene, V gene. The D gene is left open where the match is weak. Part of the rows lack a size; the others show once, few, many or a class for expanded clones.

CDR3 protein: CASSRTADRGTYEQYF
CDR3 DNA: TGTGCCAGCAGCCGAACGGCTGACAGGGGAACTTACGAGCAGTACTTC
J gene: TRBJ2-7
clone size: few
D gene: TRBD1
V gene: TRBV7-8

CDR3 protein: CAWGQYGYTF
CDR3 DNA: TGTGCCTGGGGACAGTATGGCTACACCTTC
J gene: TRBJ1-2
clone size: .
D gene: .
V gene: TRBV30

CDR3 protein: CASSLEGGRDQPQHF
CDR3 DNA: TGTGCCAGCAGTTTAGAGGGGGGGCGGGATCAGCCCCAGCATTTT
J gene: TRBJ1-5
clone size: .
D gene: .
V gene: TRBV12-3/TRBV12-4

CDR3 protein: CASGRSTDTQYF
CDR3 DNA: TGTGCCAGCGGACGGAGCACAGATACGCAGTATTTT
J gene: TRBJ2-3
clone size: few
D gene: .
V gene: TRBV12-3/TRBV12-4

CDR3 protein: CAISKTGKNTEAFF
CDR3 DNA: TGTGCCATCAGCAAGACAGGGAAGAACACTGAAGCTTTCTTT
J gene: TRBJ1-1
clone size: many
D gene: TRBD1
V gene: TRBV10-3

CDR3 protein: CASSMGIAFPYNEQFF
CDR3 DNA: TGTGCCAGTAGTATGGGAATAGCCTTCCCCTACAATGAGCAGTTCTTC
J gene: TRBJ2-1
clone size: few
D gene: .
V gene: TRBV19

CDR3 protein: CSAKGERDQPQHF
CDR3 DNA: TGCAGTGCTAAAGGGGAACGGGATCAGCCCCAGCATTTT
J gene: TRBJ1-5
clone size: few
D gene: .
V gene: TRBV20-1

CDR3 protein: CASSLGRFDNEQFF
CDR3 DNA: TGCGCCAGCAGCTTGGGCAGGTTTGACAATGAGCAGTTCTTC
J gene: TRBJ2-1
clone size: medium-sized
D gene: .
V gene: TRBV5-1

CDR3 protein: CASSLALGSNQPQHF
CDR3 DNA: TGTGCCAGCAGCTTAGCCCTGGGCAGCAATCAGCCCCAGCATTTT
J gene: TRBJ1-5
clone size: few
D gene: .
V gene: TRBV7-2

CDR3 protein: CAISWTLDNEQFF
CDR3 DNA: TGTGCCATCAGTTGGACTTTGGACAATGAGCAGTTCTTC
J gene: TRBJ2-1
clone size: .
D gene: .
V gene: TRBV10-3

CDR3 protein: CASSSGTDLNQPQHF
CDR3 DNA: TGTGCCAGCAGTTCCGGGACAGATCTTAATCAGCCCCAGCATTTT
J gene: TRBJ1-5
clone size: medium-sized
D gene: TRBD1
V gene: TRBV27

CDR3 protein: CATSREISGRESTDTQYF
CDR3 DNA: TGTGCCACCAGCAGAGAAATTAGCGGGAGGGAAAGCACAGATACGCAGTATTTT
J gene: TRBJ2-3
clone size: few
D gene: TRBD2
V gene: TRBV15

CDR3 protein: CASSELAGNYNEQFF
CDR3 DNA: TGCGCCAGCAGCGAACTAGCGGGAAACTACAATGAGCAGTTCTTC
J gene: TRBJ2-1
clone size: few
D gene: TRBD2
V gene: TRBV5-1

CDR3 protein: CSATGGPETQYF
CDR3 DNA: TGCAGTGCTACCGGAGGGCCGGAGACCCAGTACTTC
J gene: TRBJ2-5
clone size: .
D gene: .
V gene: TRBV20-1

CDR3 protein: CASSLDLLAGVRENEQFF
CDR3 DNA: TGTGCCAGCAGCTTAGATCTTCTAGCGGGAGTCCGGGAGAATGAGCAGTTCTTC
J gene: TRBJ2-1
clone size: few
D gene: TRBD2
V gene: TRBV11-2

CDR3 protein: CASSPRQGATNEKLFF
CDR3 DNA: TGTGCCAGCAGTCCAAGACAGGGGGCAACTAATGAAAAACTGTTTTTT
J gene: TRBJ1-4
clone size: medium-sized
D gene: TRBD1
V gene: TRBV28

CDR3 protein: CASSFGASGANVLTF
CDR3 DNA: TGTGCCAGCAGCTTTGGGGCCTCTGGGGCCAACGTCCTGACTTTC
J gene: TRBJ2-6
clone size: .
D gene: .
V gene: TRBV7-8

CDR3 protein: CASSVALTSLTDTQYF
CDR3 DNA: TGTGCCAGCAGCGTAGCACTCACCTCCCTCACAGATACGCAGTATTTT
J gene: TRBJ2-3
clone size: many
D gene: .
V gene: TRBV9

CDR3 protein: CASSLGREPPRNEQFF
CDR3 DNA: TGTGCCAGCAGCTTAGGCCGGGAGCCCCCCAGAAATGAGCAGTTCTTC
J gene: TRBJ2-1
clone size: many
D gene: .
V gene: TRBV7-9

CDR3 protein: CSARRTGKEPQHF
CDR3 DNA: TGCAGTGCTAGGAGGACAGGGAAGGAGCCCCAGCATTTT
J gene: TRBJ1-5
clone size: many
D gene: TRBD1
V gene: TRBV20-1

CDR3 protein: CSASVKLGSYEQYF
CDR3 DNA: TGCAGTGCTAGCGTTAAATTAGGATCCTACGAGCAGTACTTC
J gene: TRBJ2-7
clone size: many
D gene: .
V gene: TRBV20-1

CDR3 protein: CASKFTVSYEQYF
CDR3 DNA: TGTGCCAGCAAGTTTACGGTCTCCTACGAGCAGTACTTC
J gene: TRBJ2-7
clone size: medium-sized
D gene: .
V gene: TRBV27

CDR3 protein: CASSQGEGYTF
CDR3 DNA: TGTGCCAGCAGTCAGGGGGAAGGCTACACCTTC
J gene: TRBJ1-2
clone size: medium-sized
D gene: TRBD1
V gene: TRBV27

CDR3 protein: CASSLDVNTEAFF
CDR3 DNA: TGCGCCAGCAGCTTGGACGTTAACACTGAAGCTTTCTTT
J gene: TRBJ1-1
clone size: many
D gene: .
V gene: TRBV5-1

CDR3 protein: CASSLGTWNQGEKLFF
CDR3 DNA: TGCGCCAGCAGCTTGGGGACCTGGAATCAGGGTGAAAAACTGTTTTTT
J gene: TRBJ1-4
clone size: few
D gene: .
V gene: TRBV5-1

CDR3 protein: CASSTDGITDTQYF
CDR3 DNA: TGCGCCAGCAGCACGGACGGTATCACAGATACGCAGTATTTT
J gene: TRBJ2-3
clone size: many
D gene: .
V gene: TRBV5-1

CDR3 protein: CASSRTSGNYNEQFF
CDR3 DNA: TGTGCCAGCAGCCGGACTAGCGGTAACTACAATGAGCAGTTCTTC
J gene: TRBJ2-1
clone size: few
D gene: TRBD2
V gene: TRBV11-1

CDR3 protein: CATSRDLGASNQPQHF
CDR3 DNA: TGTGCCACCAGCAGGGACCTGGGCGCAAGCAATCAGCCCCAGCATTTT
J gene: TRBJ1-5
clone size: many
D gene: .
V gene: TRBV15

CDR3 protein: CAISEGETQPQHF
CDR3 DNA: TGTGCCATCAGTGAGGGGGAAACGCAGCCCCAGCATTTT
J gene: TRBJ1-5
clone size: medium-sized
D gene: .
V gene: TRBV10-3

CDR3 protein: CASSPHLYGYTF
CDR3 DNA: TGTGCCAGCAGCCCGCACCTCTATGGCTACACCTTC
J gene: TRBJ1-2
clone size: many
D gene: .
V gene: TRBV7-9

CDR3 protein: CASSLGLATYNEQFF
CDR3 DNA: TGTGCCAGCAGCTTGGGACTAGCAACCTACAATGAGCAGTTCTTC
J gene: TRBJ2-1
clone size: many
D gene: TRBD2
V gene: TRBV5-4

CDR3 protein: CSARLVYRNEQYF
CDR3 DNA: TGCAGTGCTAGACTGGTCTACAGAAACGAGCAGTACTTC
J gene: TRBJ2-7
clone size: .
D gene: .
V gene: TRBV20-1

CDR3 protein: CATGGTTSGRHLGSNEQFF
CDR3 DNA: TGTGCCACCGGAGGCACGACTAGCGGGAGGCACTTGGGGAGCAATGAGCAGTTCTTC
J gene: TRBJ2-1
clone size: many
D gene: TRBD2
V gene: TRBV24-1

CDR3 protein: CASSSQGDPAEKLFF
CDR3 DNA: TGTGCCAGCAGCTCACAGGGGGACCCGGCGGAAAAACTGTTTTTT
J gene: TRBJ1-4
clone size: many
D gene: TRBD1
V gene: TRBV7-9

CDR3 protein: CSATGRYTDTQYF
CDR3 DNA: TGCAGTGCCACAGGGAGATACACAGATACGCAGTATTTT
J gene: TRBJ2-3
clone size: many
D gene: .
V gene: TRBV20-1

CDR3 protein: CSVDFRGTSGELFF
CDR3 DNA: TGCAGCGTTGATTTCAGGGGGACTTCTGGGGAGCTGTTTTTT
J gene: TRBJ2-2
clone size: medium-sized
D gene: .
V gene: TRBV29-1

CDR3 protein: CASSPSTGGVSYEQYF
CDR3 DNA: TGTGCCAGCAGTCCCTCTACAGGGGGCGTCTCCTACGAGCAGTACTTC
J gene: TRBJ2-7
clone size: few
D gene: TRBD1
V gene: TRBV6-5

CDR3 protein: CASSYLHGGGTEAFF
CDR3 DNA: TGTGCCAGCAGTTATTTGCACGGTGGCGGGACTGAAGCTTTCTTT
J gene: TRBJ1-1
clone size: many
D gene: .
V gene: TRBV6-5

CDR3 protein: CASSPQLADGNEQFF
CDR3 DNA: TGTGCCAGCAGCCCCCAACTAGCGGATGGAAATGAGCAGTTCTTC
J gene: TRBJ2-1
clone size: many
D gene: TRBD2
V gene: TRBV7-2

CDR3 protein: CASSDSRGPQHF
CDR3 DNA: TGTGCCAGCAGCGATTCCAGAGGACCCCAGCATTTT
J gene: TRBJ1-5
clone size: many
D gene: .
V gene: TRBV7-9

CDR3 protein: CASSHERVSYEQYF
CDR3 DNA: TGCGCCAGCAGCCATGAAAGGGTCTCCTACGAGCAGTACTTC
J gene: TRBJ2-7
clone size: many
D gene: .
V gene: TRBV4-1

CDR3 protein: CASSLFGAEQFF
CDR3 DNA: TGTGCCAGCAGTTTGTTTGGGGCTGAGCAGTTCTTC
J gene: TRBJ2-1
clone size: .
D gene: .
V gene: TRBV12-3/TRBV12-4

CDR3 protein: CASSSKLGRLAAQYF
CDR3 DNA: TGTGCCAGCAGCTCCAAATTAGGTAGACTAGCGGCGCAGTACTTC
J gene: TRBJ2-7
clone size: many
D gene: TRBD2
V gene: TRBV5-6

CDR3 protein: CALSNGYEQYF
CDR3 DNA: TGTGCCCTGTCGAACGGCTACGAGCAGTACTTC
J gene: TRBJ2-7
clone size: medium-sized
D gene: .
V gene: TRBV28

CDR3 protein: CASSLEGFGANVLTF
CDR3 DNA: TGTGCCAGCAGCTTAGAGGGTTTTGGGGCCAACGTCCTGACTTTC
J gene: TRBJ2-6
clone size: many
D gene: .
V gene: TRBV7-9

CDR3 protein: CSSERTDTQYF
CDR3 DNA: TGCAGCTCGGAGCGCACAGATACGCAGTATTTT
J gene: TRBJ2-3
clone size: few
D gene: .
V gene: TRBV29-1